The rows below give T cell receptor beta chains drawn from one sample of a study of blood T cell repertoires in COVID-19. The method was immunoSEQ multiplex PCR; TCRdb's version includes in-frame clones alone and lacks a portion of them. The sample consists of 400,000 to 550,000 clones, roughly 87% of them appearing once. Sequencing was performed on PBMCs or T cells enriched from blood (not recorded which). The origin of the receptors is a young woman with acute COVID-19. CDR3s include the opening cysteine and the closing phenylalanine or tryptophan. Fields, in order: clone size, V gene, J gene, D gene, CDR3 DNA, CDR3 protein. D genes are given only for firm matches. Clone size is given for some rows only: seen once, a few or many times, or a class if the clone is expanded.

>NA|TRBV19|TRBJ2-3|NA
TGTGCCAGTTCCGGCGGGGGCATTGTCACAGATACGCAGTATTTT
CASSGGGIVTDTQYF
>NA|TRBV14|TRBJ1-3|NA
TGTGCCAGCAGCGGCAGAATCTCTGGAAACACCATATATTTT
CASSGRISGNTIYF
>NA|TRBV18|TRBJ2-3|NA
TGTGCCAGCTCACCCCAGTCGAGCAGCGGGGATACGCAGTATTTT
CASSPQSSSGDTQYF
>NA|TRBV9|TRBJ2-5|NA
TGTGCCAGCAGCGTCCTTCAAGCAGGAGAGACCCAGTACTTC
CASSVLQAGETQYF
>NA|TRBV11-2|TRBJ2-6|TRBD1
TGTGCCAGCCGCGCGGCCGGGACAGGGGTTGCTGGGGCCAACGTCCTGACTTTC
CASRAAGTGVAGANVLTF
>NA|TRBV5-1|TRBJ2-3|NA
TGCGCCAGCAGCTTCGTCGGGGTGGGAGATACGCAGTATTTT
CASSFVGVGDTQYF
>NA|TRBV11-2|TRBJ1-5|NA
TGTGCCAGCAGCTTAGGAGATCGAGGGTTCAATCAGCCCCAGCATTTT
CASSLGDRGFNQPQHF
>NA|TRBV5-1|TRBJ2-2|TRBD1
TGCGCCAGCAGCCTAACAGGGGACATCACCGGGGAGCTGTTTTTT
CASSLTGDITGELFF
>NA|TRBV3-1/TRBV3-2|TRBJ1-4|TRBD1
TGTGCCAGCAGCCAACCGGGACAGGGTAATGAAAAACTGTTTTTT
CASSQPGQGNEKLFF
>once|TRBV28|TRBJ2-6|NA
TGTGCCGCCTGGGGGCCCAAGGGGGCCAACGTCCTGACTTTC
CAAWGPKGANVLTF
>many|TRBV3-1/TRBV3-2|TRBJ2-7|TRBD2
TGTGCCAGCAGCCAAGGACCTTCTAGCGGGATGGGAAGCTACGAGCAGTACTTC
CASSQGPSSGMGSYEQYF
>NA|TRBV7-9|TRBJ2-5|NA
TGTGCCAGCAGCTTAGGTGCAGCGGCCCAGTACTTC
CASSLGAAAQYF
>NA|TRBV11-2|TRBJ1-2|NA
TGTGCCAGCAGCTTTACACAAGACTATGGCTACACCTTC
CASSFTQDYGYTF
>NA|TRBV7-2|TRBJ2-7|NA
TGTGCCAGCAGCCGGGAACTGACTCGCTCCTACGAGCAGTACTTC
CASSRELTRSYEQYF
>NA|TRBV7-9|TRBJ2-2|NA
TGTGCCAGCAGCCCGAGGGACATTAGCACCGGGGAGCTGTTTTTT
CASSPRDISTGELFF
>NA|TRBV28|TRBJ1-5|NA
TGTGCCAGCAGTTCTGGGGGGGTCAATCAGCCCCAGCATTTT
CASSSGGVNQPQHF
>NA|TRBV7-2|TRBJ1-1|NA
TGTGCCAGCAGCCGATCACAGGGCACTGAAGCTTTCTTT
CASSRSQGTEAFF
>NA|TRBV18|TRBJ1-1|NA
TGTGCCAGCTCACCGGGGCTGGGCGAAGCTTTCTTT
CASSPGLGEAFF
>NA|TRBV12-3/TRBV12-4|TRBJ1-1|TRBD1
TGTGCCAGCAGGGACAGGGGCCGGGTGAGGGCTTTCTTT
CASRDRGRVRAFF
>NA|TRBV29-1|TRBJ2-4|TRBD1
TGCAGCGGACAGGGAGACATTCAGTACTTC
CSGQGDIQYF
>NA|TRBV7-3|TRBJ2-3|TRBD2
TGTGCCAGCAGCTCCCTAGCGGAAGATACGCAGTATTTT
CASSSLAEDTQYF
>NA|TRBV6-5|TRBJ1-3|TRBD1
TGTGCCAGCAGCCCACAGGGGGCTGGAAACACCATATATTTT
CASSPQGAGNTIYF
>NA|TRBV19|TRBJ1-5|NA
TGTGCCAGTAGTCCAGGGGTCCAGCCCCAGCATTTT
CASSPGVQPQHF
>NA|TRBV19|TRBJ2-1|TRBD1
TGTGCCAGTAGCCCTGGACAGGGGAGGCACAATGAGCAGTTCTTC
CASSPGQGRHNEQFF